This entry describes one T cell receptor beta chain. The entry originates in a study of blood T cells in healthy people across ages. Study background: When template switching was applied, about one barcoded beta molecule was captured per two T cells.

Then a second PCR, running roughly 6 to 11 cycles, was carried out with a sample-barcoded 5' primer and a J-beta primer mix. TCRdb ran MiXCR on the 5' RACE reads and lists one entry per CDR3 protein. Seen here are 1.5 million to 2 million distinct CDR3 sequences, roughly 43% observed once, and the top ten hold 23%. The CDR3 consists of 14 residues. V lost 7 bases and J 4 bases, leaving 17 bases between the germline ends. Germline CDR1 reads SGHTA; CDR2 reads FQGNSA. This TCR came from a human donor in good health. This chain connects TRBV7-2 to TRBJ2-7; the D gene is possibly TRBD1 (6 bases). Sequenced: blood. Written as DNA, the CDR3 is TGTGCCAGCACCCCAGGGGCTAGTTGGTACGAGCAGTACTTC. Translated, it gives CASTPGASWYEQYF.